The clone carrying this T cell receptor beta chain was seen many times. The antigen is undetermined. The data are from a study of T cells in Graves' hyperthyroidism and ophthalmopathy. Study-wide points: Most expanded thyroid clonotypes above 0.001 recurred in blood. The authors' 13 V-J model separated ophthalmopathy from stable hyperthyroidism.

The germline CDR1 and CDR2 sequences are LGHDT and YNNKEL (reference sequence). This CDR3 region has 19 residues. V was clipped by 1 base and J by 0 bases; unmatched bases: 14. Amplification of TCR beta CDR3 regions used RNA as the template. Researchers ran a first-round RT-PCR on the TCR CDR3 using the HTBI primer set. Each CDR3 protein gets one entry after TCRdb re-called the multiplex PCR reads with MiXCR. Here the sample spans around 300,000 distinct CDR3 sequences, under 30% being singletons. The genes are TRBV3-1 and TRBJ1-1; 7 nucleotides agree with TRBD1. The sample was blood. This clonotype was sampled from a man aged 35-49 years with Graves' hyperthyroidism that later progressed to Graves' ophthalmopathy. CDR3 protein: CASSQGWGQTGGVNTEAFF. The CDR3 nucleotides read TGTGCCAGCAGCCAAGGATGGGGACAGACCGGCGGGGTGAACACTGAAGCTTTCTTT.